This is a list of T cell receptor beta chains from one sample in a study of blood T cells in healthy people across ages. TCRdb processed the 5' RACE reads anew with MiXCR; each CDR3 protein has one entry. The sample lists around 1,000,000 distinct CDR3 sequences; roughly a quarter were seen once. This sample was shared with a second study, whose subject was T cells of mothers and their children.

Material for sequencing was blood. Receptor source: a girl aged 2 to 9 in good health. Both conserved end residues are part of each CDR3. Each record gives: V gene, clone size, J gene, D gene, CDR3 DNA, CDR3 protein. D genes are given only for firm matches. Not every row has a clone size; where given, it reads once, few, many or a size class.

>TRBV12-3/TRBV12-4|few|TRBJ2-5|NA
TGTGCCAGCAGACGGGACGGATTCCAAGAGACCCAGTACTTC
CASRRDGFQETQYF
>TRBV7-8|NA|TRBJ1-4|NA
TGTGCCAGCAGCTTCCCTCGGTTGGGGCCCACAACTAATGAAAAACTGTTTTTT
CASSFPRLGPTTNEKLFF
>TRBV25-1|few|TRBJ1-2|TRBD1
TGTGCCAGCAGTGACCGGGACAGGCGGTTTGGCTACACCTTC
CASSDRDRRFGYTF
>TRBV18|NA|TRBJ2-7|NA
TGTGCCAGCTCACCTGAACTCCAGGTGACCTACGAGCAGTACTTC
CASSPELQVTYEQYF
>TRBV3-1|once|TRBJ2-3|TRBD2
TGTGCCAGCAGCCAAAAAGCGGGATCCACAGATACGCAGTATTTT
CASSQKAGSTDTQYF
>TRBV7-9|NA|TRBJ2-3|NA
TGTGCCAGCAGCTCCCTCCCTGCACTCTCAAGGCCAGATACGCAGTATTTT
CASSSLPALSRPDTQYF
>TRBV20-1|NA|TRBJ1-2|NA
TGCAGTGCTCCTCCGGAGGACTTGTATGGCTACACCTTC
CSAPPEDLYGYTF
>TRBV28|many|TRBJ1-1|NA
TGTGCCAGCAGCCTCGACATCAACACTGAAGCTTTCTTT
CASSLDINTEAFF
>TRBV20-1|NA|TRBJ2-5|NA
TGCAGTGCTAGAGTTGAAGAGGGTCTGGCGCAAGAGACCCAGTACTTC
CSARVEEGLAQETQYF
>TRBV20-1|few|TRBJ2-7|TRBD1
TGCAGTGCTAGAGCTCTGACAGGGCTCAACGACGAGCAGTACTTC
CSARALTGLNDEQYF
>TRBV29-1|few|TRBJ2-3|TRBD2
TGCAGCGTGCCCGGGACTAGCGGGATCTACGGTACGCAGTATTTT
CSVPGTSGIYGTQYF
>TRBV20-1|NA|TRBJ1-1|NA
TGCAGTGCTAGGGATAGGGAACAATGGACCACTGAAGCTTTCTTT
CSARDREQWTTEAFF
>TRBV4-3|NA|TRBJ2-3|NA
TGCGCCAGCAGCCAAGATGAGGATACGCAGTATTTT
CASSQDEDTQYF
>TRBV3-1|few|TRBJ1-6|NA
TGTGCCAGCAGCCGGACCGGCCCGGCCGCTAATTCACCCCTCCACTTT
CASSRTGPAANSPLHF
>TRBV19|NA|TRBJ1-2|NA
TGTGCCAGTGGTTTCGGGTCATCCTCCGGCTACACCTTC
CASGFGSSSGYTF
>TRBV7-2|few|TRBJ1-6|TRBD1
TGTGCCAGCAGCATACGGACAGGGCGAGATTCACCCCTCCACTTT
CASSIRTGRDSPLHF
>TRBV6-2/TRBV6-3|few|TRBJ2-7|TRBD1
TGTGCCAGCAGTTACCCCGACAGGGGACCTTACTCCTACGAGCAGTACTTC
CASSYPDRGPYSYEQYF
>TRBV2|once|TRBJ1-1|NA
TGTGCCAGCAGTCCACGGTCCCAAGCTTTCTTT
CASSPRSQAFF
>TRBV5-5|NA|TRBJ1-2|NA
TGTGCCAGCAGCCCGGAGGGCAGTCTGTTGGGTGGCTACACCTTC
CASSPEGSLLGGYTF
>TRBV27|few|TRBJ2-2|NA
TGTGCCAGCAGACCCCAGCGGGCAGTCACCGGGGAGCTGTTTTTT
CASRPQRAVTGELFF
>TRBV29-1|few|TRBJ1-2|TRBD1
TGCAGCGTTGCACCCGGACAGGGTTTAGAGGGCTACACCTTC
CSVAPGQGLEGYTF
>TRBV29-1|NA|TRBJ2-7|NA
TGCAGCGCTAGGCCTGAGGGCAGGTCCTACGAGCAGTACTTC
CSARPEGRSYEQYF
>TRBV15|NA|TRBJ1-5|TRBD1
TGTGCCACCAGCAGAGATGCGGTAGGGGACAGACACAATCAGCCCCAGCATTTT
CATSRDAVGDRHNQPQHF
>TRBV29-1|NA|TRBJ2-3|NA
TGCAGCGTTGTAAGGGGAGCCGGGGATACGCAGTATTTT
CSVVRGAGDTQYF
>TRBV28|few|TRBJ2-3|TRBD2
TGTGCCAGCAGTTTATTCAGCGGGACCACAGATACGCAGTATTTT
CASSLFSGTTDTQYF
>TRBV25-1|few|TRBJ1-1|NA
TGTGCCAGCAGTGAATATAAACTTTACGGCACTGAAGCTTTCTTT
CASSEYKLYGTEAFF
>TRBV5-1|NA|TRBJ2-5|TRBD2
TGCGCCAGCAGCTTATCCCCCAGCGGGAGAGAAGAGACCCAGTACTTC
CASSLSPSGREETQYF
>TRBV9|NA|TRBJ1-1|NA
TGTGCCAGCGGCGGAGTCGGACAGATCATGAACACTGAAGCTTTCTTT
CASGGVGQIMNTEAFF
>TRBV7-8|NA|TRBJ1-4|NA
TGTGCCAGCAGCTTAGTGTCGACAAAGACTGAAAAACTGTTTTTT
CASSLVSTKTEKLFF
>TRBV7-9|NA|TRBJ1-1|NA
TGTGCCAGCAGCTTGAAAGCTCCGACCATGAACACTGAAGCTTTCTTT
CASSLKAPTMNTEAFF
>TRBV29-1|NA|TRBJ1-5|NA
TGCAGCGCGAGGGGCAGCAATCAGCCCCATCATTTT
CSARGSNQPHHF
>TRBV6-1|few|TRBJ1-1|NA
TGTGCCAGCAGGGGAGGAGGGGCAGGAAGAACTATGAACACTGAAGCTTTCTTT
CASRGGGAGRTMNTEAFF
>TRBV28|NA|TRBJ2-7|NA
TGTGCCAGCACCTCGACAGGCCTGTCCTACGAGCAGTACTTC
CASTSTGLSYEQYF
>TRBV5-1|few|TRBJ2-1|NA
TGTGCCAGCAGTACCGGACGGGATGAGCAGTTCTTC
CASSTGRDEQFF
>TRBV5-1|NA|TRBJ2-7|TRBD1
TGCGCCAGCAGCTTGTCAGGGACAGGGGCCGAGCAGTACTTC
CASSLSGTGAEQYF
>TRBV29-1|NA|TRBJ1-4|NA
TGCAGCGTTGAAGACAGGGACCTTGAAAAACTGTTTTTT
CSVEDRDLEKLFF
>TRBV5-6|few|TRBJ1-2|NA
TGTGCCAGCAGGGACCGACCGAACTATGGCTACACCTTC
CASRDRPNYGYTF
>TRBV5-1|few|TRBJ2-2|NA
TGCGCCAGCAGCTCCCGCACCAACACCGGGGAGCTGTTTTTT
CASSSRTNTGELFF
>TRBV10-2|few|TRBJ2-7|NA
TGCGCCAGCAGTATTGTTAGACGCGAGCAGTACTTC
CASSIVRREQYF
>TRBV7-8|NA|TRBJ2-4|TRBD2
TGTGCCAGCAGCCTCCGACTAGCGGTAGCCAAAAACATTCAGTACTTC
CASSLRLAVAKNIQYF
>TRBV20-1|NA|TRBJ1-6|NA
TGCAGTGCTAGAGAGGAGGGATCCTATAATTCACCCCTCCACTTT
CSAREEGSYNSPLHF
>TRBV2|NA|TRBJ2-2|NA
TGTGCCAGCAGTGAAGTGCATACAGGGAGTTGGGCCGGGGAGCTGTTTTTT
CASSEVHTGSWAGELFF
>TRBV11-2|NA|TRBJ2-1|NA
TGTGCCAGCAGCTTAGCGGGGAGCAGGATCTCCTACAATGAGCAGTTCTTC
CASSLAGSRISYNEQFF
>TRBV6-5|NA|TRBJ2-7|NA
TGTGCCAGCAGTTACTCGCCCGCACCCGGGTTCTACGAGCAGTACTTC
CASSYSPAPGFYEQYF
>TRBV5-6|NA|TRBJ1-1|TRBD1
TGTGCCAGCAGCTTGGTTCCAGGGGGGACTGAAGCTTTCTTT
CASSLVPGGTEAFF
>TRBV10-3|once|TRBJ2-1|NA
TGTGCCGTTAAGACAGACTCCTACAATGAGCAGTTCTTC
CAVKTDSYNEQFF
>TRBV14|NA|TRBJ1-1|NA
TGTGCCAGCAGCCAAGGATTGGGCAGCATGTGGACTGAAGCTTTCTTT
CASSQGLGSMWTEAFF
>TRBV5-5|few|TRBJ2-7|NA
TGTGCCAGCAGCTCACCGACACCAACCTACGAGCAGTACTTC
CASSSPTPTYEQYF
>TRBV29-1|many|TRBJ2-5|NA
TGCAGCGTTTCCAGGGGGGGAGAGACCCAGTACTTC
CSVSRGGETQYF
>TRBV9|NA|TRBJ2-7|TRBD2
TGTGCCAGCAGCGTGCGGGAGAAGGAGTACGAGCAGTACTTC
CASSVREKEYEQYF
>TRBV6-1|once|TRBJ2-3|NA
TGTGCCAGCAGCCTCCAAGGGGTAGACACAGATACGCAGTATTTT
CASSLQGVDTDTQYF
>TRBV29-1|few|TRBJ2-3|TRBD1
TGCAGCGTCCTCTGGTCCCGGACAGGGAAGATGAATACGCAGTATTTT
CSVLWSRTGKMNTQYF
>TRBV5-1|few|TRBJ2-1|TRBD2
TGCGCCAGCAGCTTCCCTAGCGGGGGGGCGAAAAATGAGCAGTTCTTC
CASSFPSGGAKNEQFF
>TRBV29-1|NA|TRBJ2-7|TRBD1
TGCAGCGTCCTGACAGGGGGCTACGAGCAGTACTTC
CSVLTGGYEQYF
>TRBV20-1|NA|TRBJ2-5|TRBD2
TGCAGTGCTAGAGGAACGGGGGGGAGGTTGGAGACCCAGTACTTC
CSARGTGGRLETQYF
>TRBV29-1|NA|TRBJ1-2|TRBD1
TGCAGCGTTGAATCAGTACTGGACAGGGGGCAGAATGGCTACACCTTC
CSVESVLDRGQNGYTF
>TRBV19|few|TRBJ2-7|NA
TGTGCCAGTAGTCAGCAGTCAGCTTCCTACGAGCAGTACTTC
CASSQQSASYEQYF
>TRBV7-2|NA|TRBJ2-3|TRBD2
TGTGCCAGCAGCTTAGGAGCGGGAGCTCAGTATTTT
CASSLGAGAQYF
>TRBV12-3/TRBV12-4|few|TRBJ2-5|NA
TGTGCCAGCAGTTTGGGCAGGCCGTCCCCAGAGACCCAGTACTTC
CASSLGRPSPETQYF
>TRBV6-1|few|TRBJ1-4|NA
TGTGCCAGCAGTGTAGCGTGGCCGGCGGCGGTAAATGAAAAACTGTTTTTT
CASSVAWPAAVNEKLFF